This T cell receptor (beta chain) was captured in a study of vaccination and CD4 T cells after COVID-19. As for the study in general: Convalescents were six males and four females, two of them Hispanic.

This clonotype rates as large. Its antigen is unidentified. There are 13 residues in the CDR3. Germline loops: CDR1 SGHVS, CDR2 FNYEAQ. Trimming removed 1 base from V and 2 bases from J, with 6 bases in between. With the Oncomine TCR Beta short-read assay, DNA from cultured CD4+ T cells was sequenced. Using its own MiXCR run on the PCR reads, TCRdb lists one record per CDR3 protein. The table has 9,900 or so distinct CDR3 sequences, about 30% seen once. The treatment here: approximately nine-day PBMC culture with coronavirus spike peptide pools or control peptides (ViraFEST assay). This chain joins TRBV7-6 and TRBJ2-7; D unresolved. The TCR sequence derives from a human donor who had recovered from COVID-19. Sequenced here: CD4+ T cells from blood, cultured in vitro, sampled after SARS-CoV-2 vaccination. The CDR3 sequence: CASSLGLAYEQYF. In nucleotides, the CDR3 is TGTGCCAGCAGCTTAGGGCTAGCCTACGAGCAGTACTTC.